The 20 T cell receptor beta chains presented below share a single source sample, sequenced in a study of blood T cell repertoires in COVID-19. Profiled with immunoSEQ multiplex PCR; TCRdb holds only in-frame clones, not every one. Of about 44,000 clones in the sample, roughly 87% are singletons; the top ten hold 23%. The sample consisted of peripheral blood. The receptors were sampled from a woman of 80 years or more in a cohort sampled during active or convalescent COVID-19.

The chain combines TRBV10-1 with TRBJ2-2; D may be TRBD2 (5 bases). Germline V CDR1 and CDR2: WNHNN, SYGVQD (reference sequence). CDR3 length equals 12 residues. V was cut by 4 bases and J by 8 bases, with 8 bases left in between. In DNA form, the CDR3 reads TGCGCCAGCAGTGGATGGACTGGGGAGCTGTTTTTT. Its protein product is CASSGWTGELFF.

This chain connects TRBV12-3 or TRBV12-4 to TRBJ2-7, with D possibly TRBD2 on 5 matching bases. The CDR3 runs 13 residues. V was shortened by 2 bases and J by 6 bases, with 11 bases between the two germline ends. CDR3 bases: TGTGCCAGCAGTTTACCGGGATTCGTCGAGCAGTACTTC. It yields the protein CASSLPGFVEQYF.

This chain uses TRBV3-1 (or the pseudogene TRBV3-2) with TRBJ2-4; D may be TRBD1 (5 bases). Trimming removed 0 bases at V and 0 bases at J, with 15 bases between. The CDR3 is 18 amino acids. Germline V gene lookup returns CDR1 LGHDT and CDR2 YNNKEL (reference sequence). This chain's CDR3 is CASSQDLGRALAKNIQYF. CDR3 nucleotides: TGTGCCAGCAGCCAAGATTTGGGCAGGGCCCTAGCCAAAAACATTCAGTACTTC.

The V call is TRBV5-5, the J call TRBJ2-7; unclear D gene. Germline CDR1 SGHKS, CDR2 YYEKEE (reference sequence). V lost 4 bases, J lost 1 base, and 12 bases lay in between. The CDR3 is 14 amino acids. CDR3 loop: CASSRSSVSYEQYF. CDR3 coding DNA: TGTGCCAGCAGCCGATCGTCGGTTTCCTACGAGCAGTACTTC.

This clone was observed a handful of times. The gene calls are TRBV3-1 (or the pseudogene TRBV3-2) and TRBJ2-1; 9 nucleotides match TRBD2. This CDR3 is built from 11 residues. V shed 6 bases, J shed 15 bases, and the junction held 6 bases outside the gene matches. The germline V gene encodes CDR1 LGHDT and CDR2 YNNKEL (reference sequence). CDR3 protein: CASRAAGGWFF. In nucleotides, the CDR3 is TGTGCCAGCAGGGCAGCGGGGGGCTGGTTCTTC.

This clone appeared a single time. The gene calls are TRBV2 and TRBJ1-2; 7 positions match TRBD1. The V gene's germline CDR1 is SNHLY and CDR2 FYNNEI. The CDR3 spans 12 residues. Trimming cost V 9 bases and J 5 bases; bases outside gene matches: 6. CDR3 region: CARTTGKYGYTF. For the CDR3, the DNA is TGTGCCAGAACGACAGGGAAGTATGGCTACACCTTC.

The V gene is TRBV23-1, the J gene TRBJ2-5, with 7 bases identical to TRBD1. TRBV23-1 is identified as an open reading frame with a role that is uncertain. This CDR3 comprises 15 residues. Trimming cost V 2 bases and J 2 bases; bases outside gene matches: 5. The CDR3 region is CASSQIGGRQETQYF. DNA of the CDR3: TGCGCCAGCAGTCAAATAGGGGGCCGACAAGAGACCCAGTACTTC.

The CDR3, as DNA: TGTGCCAGTAGTATTGGGACAGGTCCATACGAGCAGTACTTC. Translated: CASSIGTGPYEQYF. The chain recombines TRBV19 with TRBJ2-7; TRBD1 matches 8 bases. The germline gives CDR1 LNHDA, CDR2 SQIVND (reference sequence). The CDR3 is made up of 14 amino acids. After removal of 3 bases from V and 4 bases from J, the junction contained 5 bases not matched to a gene.

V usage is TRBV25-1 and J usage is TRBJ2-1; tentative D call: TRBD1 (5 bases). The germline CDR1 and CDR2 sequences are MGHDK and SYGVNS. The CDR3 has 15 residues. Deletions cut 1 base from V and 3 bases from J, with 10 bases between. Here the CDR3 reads CASSESVQVYNEQFF. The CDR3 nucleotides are TGTGCCAGCAGTGAATCGGTACAGGTCTACAATGAGCAGTTCTTC.

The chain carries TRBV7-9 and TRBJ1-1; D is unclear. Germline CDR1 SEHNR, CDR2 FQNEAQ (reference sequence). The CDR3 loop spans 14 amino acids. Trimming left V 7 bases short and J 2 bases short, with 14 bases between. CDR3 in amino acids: CASTQTVDNTEAFF. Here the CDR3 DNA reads TGTGCCAGCACCCAAACAGTCGACAACACTGAAGCTTTCTTT.

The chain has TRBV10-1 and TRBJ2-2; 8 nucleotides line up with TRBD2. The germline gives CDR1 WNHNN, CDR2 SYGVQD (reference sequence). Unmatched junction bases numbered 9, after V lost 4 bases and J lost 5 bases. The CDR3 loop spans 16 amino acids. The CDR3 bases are TGCGCCAGCAGTGGAGGTGCGGGAGGAATAACCGGGGAGCTGTTTTTT. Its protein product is CASSGGAGGITGELFF.

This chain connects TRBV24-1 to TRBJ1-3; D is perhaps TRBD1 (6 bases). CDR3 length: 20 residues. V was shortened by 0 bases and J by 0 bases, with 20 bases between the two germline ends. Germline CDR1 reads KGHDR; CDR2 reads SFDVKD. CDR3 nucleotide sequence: TGTGCCACCAGTGATTTGGGGCAGTTTTTGGACAGCAACTCTGGAAACACCATATATTTT. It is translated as CATSDLGQFLDSNSGNTIYF.

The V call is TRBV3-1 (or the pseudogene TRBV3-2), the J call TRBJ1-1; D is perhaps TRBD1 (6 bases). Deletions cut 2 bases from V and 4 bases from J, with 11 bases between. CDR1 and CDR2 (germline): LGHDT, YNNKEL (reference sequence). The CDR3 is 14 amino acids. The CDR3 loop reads CASSQQGQGTEAFF. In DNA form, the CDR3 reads TGTGCCAGCAGCCAACAGGGGCAGGGCACTGAAGCTTTCTTT.

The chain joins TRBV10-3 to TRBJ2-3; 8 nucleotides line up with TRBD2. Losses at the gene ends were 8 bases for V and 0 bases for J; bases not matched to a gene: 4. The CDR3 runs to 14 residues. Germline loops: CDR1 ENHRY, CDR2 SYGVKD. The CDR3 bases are TGTGCCATCTCCCGGGGGGGGAGCACAGATACGCAGTATTTT. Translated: CAISRGGSTDTQYF.

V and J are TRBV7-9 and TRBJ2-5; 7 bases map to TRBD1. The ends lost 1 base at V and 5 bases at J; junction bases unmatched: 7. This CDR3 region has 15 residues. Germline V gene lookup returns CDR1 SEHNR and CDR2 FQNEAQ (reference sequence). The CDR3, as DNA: TGTGCCAGCAGCTTAGTTGTAGGGGGCCGGGAGACCCAGTACTTC. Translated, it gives CASSLVVGGRETQYF.

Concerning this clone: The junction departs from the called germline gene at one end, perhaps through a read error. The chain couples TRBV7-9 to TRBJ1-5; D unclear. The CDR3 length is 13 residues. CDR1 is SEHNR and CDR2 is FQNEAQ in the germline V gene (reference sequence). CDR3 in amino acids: CASSLAAGQPQHF. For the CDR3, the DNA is TGTGCCAGCAGCCTAGCTGCCGGTCAGCCCCAGCATTTT.

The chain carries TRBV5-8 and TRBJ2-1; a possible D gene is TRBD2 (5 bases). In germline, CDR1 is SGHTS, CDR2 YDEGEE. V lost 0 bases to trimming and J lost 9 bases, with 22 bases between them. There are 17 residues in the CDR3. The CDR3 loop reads CASSLVVGLETMGEQFF. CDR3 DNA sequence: TGTGCCAGCAGCTTGGTGGTTGGGCTAGAGACTATGGGTGAGCAGTTCTTC.

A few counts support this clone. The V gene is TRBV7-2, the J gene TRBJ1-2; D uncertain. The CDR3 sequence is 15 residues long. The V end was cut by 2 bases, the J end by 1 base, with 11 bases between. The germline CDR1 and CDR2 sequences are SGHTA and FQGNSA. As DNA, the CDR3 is TGTGCCAGCAGCTTACAATTGGGCTATAACTATGGCTACACCTTC. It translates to CASSLQLGYNYGYTF. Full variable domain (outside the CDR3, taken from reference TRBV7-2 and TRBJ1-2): GAGVSQSPSNKVTEKGKDVELRCDPISGHTALYWYRQSLGQGLEFLIYFQGNSAPDKSGLPSDRFSAERTGGSVSTLTIQRTQQEDSAVYLCASSLQLGYNYGYTFGSGTRLTVV.

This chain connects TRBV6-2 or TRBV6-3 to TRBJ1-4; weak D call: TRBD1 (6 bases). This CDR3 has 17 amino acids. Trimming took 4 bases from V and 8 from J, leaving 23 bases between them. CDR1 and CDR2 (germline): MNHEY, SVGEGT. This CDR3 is CASSLGDKIPPREKLFF. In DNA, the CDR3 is TGTGCCAGCAGTTTGGGGGACAAGATTCCGCCCCGAGAAAAACTGTTTTTT.

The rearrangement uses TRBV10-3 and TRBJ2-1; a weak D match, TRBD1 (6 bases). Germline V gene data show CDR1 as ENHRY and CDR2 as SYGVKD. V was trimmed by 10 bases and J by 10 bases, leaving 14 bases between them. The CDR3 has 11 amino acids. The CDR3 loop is CATQRQDEQFF. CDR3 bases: TGTGCCACCCAACGACAGGACGAGCAGTTCTTC.